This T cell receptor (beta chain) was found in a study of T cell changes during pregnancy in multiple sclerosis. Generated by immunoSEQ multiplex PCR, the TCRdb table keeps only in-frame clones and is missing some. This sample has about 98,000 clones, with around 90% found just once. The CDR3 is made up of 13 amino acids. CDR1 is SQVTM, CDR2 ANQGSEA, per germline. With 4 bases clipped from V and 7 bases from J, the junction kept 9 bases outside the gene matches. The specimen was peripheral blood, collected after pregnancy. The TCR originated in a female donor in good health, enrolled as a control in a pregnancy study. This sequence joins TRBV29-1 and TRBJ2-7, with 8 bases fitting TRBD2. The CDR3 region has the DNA TGCAGCGTTGCGGGAGGGGGACCGGCGGAGCAGTACTTC. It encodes CSVAGGGPAEQYF.